A selection of T cell receptor beta chains follows, all from one sample in a study of early T cells in non-severe SARS-CoV-2 infection. MiXCR was run by TCRdb on the 5' RACE reads, yielding one entry per CDR3 protein. The sample records 50,000 to 60,000 distinct CDR3 sequences, about 10% being singletons. Sequenced sample: whole blood. These receptors all come from an adult who was a healthcare worker with PCR-confirmed SARS-CoV-2 infection or an uninfected control (not recorded which). CDR3s include the opening cysteine and the closing phenylalanine or tryptophan. Fields, in order: V gene, J gene, D gene, clone size, CDR3 protein, CDR3 DNA. A D gene is named only where the DNA matches it firmly. Some rows mark clone size as missing; the rest say once, few, many or name a class of expanded clone.

V gene: TRBV4-3; J gene: TRBJ2-4; D gene: TRBD1; clone size: few; CDR3 protein: CASSPVKTGRTKNIQYF; CDR3 DNA: TGCGCCAGCAGCCCCGTCAAGACAGGGAGAACCAAAAACATTCAGTACTTC
V gene: TRBV27; J gene: TRBJ1-1; D gene: -; clone size: few; CDR3 protein: CASRQIFENTEAFF; CDR3 DNA: TGTGCCAGCCGCCAGATTTTCGAAAACACTGAAGCTTTCTTT
V gene: TRBV9; J gene: TRBJ2-7; D gene: -; clone size: many; CDR3 protein: CASSAHLTNDEQYF; CDR3 DNA: TGTGCCAGCAGCGCACACCTGACTAACGACGAGCAGTACTTC
V gene: TRBV7-9; J gene: TRBJ1-1; D gene: TRBD1; clone size: many; CDR3 protein: CASGTDVNTEAFF; CDR3 DNA: TGTGCCAGCGGGACAGATGTGAACACTGAAGCTTTCTTT
V gene: TRBV5-1; J gene: TRBJ2-7; D gene: TRBD2; clone size: -; CDR3 protein: CASSRRSGGAFNEQYF; CDR3 DNA: TGCGCCAGCAGCCGCCGTAGCGGGGGGGCCTTCAACGAGCAGTACTTC
V gene: TRBV5-1; J gene: TRBJ1-1; D gene: -; clone size: many; CDR3 protein: CASSFSENTEAFF; CDR3 DNA: TGCGCCAGCAGCTTCTCCGAGAACACTGAAGCTTTCTTT
V gene: TRBV28; J gene: TRBJ2-7; D gene: TRBD2; clone size: -; CDR3 protein: CASSLWLAEGYEQYF; CDR3 DNA: TGTGCCAGCAGTTTATGGCTAGCGGAGGGGTACGAGCAGTACTTC
V gene: TRBV18; J gene: TRBJ1-4; D gene: -; clone size: -; CDR3 protein: CASSPPGRAEKLFF; CDR3 DNA: TGTGCCAGCTCACCCCCTGGACGGGCTGAAAAACTGTTTTTT
V gene: TRBV7-9; J gene: TRBJ2-3; D gene: TRBD1; clone size: few; CDR3 protein: CASSPTGQGSTDTQYF; CDR3 DNA: TGTGCCAGCAGCCCCACCGGACAGGGAAGCACAGATACGCAGTATTTT
V gene: TRBV12-3/TRBV12-4; J gene: TRBJ2-7; D gene: -; clone size: many; CDR3 protein: CASSDRLGLRREQYF; CDR3 DNA: TGTGCCAGCAGTGACCGACTCGGACTCCGCCGCGAGCAGTACTTC
V gene: TRBV5-1; J gene: TRBJ2-5; D gene: -; clone size: many; CDR3 protein: CASSLGRAQETQYF; CDR3 DNA: TGCGCCAGCAGCTTGGGACGCGCCCAAGAGACCCAGTACTTC
V gene: TRBV29-1; J gene: TRBJ1-1; D gene: TRBD1; clone size: few; CDR3 protein: CSARTGSITEAFF; CDR3 DNA: TGCAGCGCTAGGACAGGGTCTATCACTGAAGCTTTCTTT
V gene: TRBV29-1; J gene: TRBJ2-7; D gene: -; clone size: -; CDR3 protein: CSVEGTLKGALYEQYF; CDR3 DNA: TGCAGCGTGGAGGGGACACTAAAGGGCGCACTGTACGAGCAGTACTTC
V gene: TRBV11-2; J gene: TRBJ2-4; D gene: -; clone size: many; CDR3 protein: CASSLSLGIDIQYF; CDR3 DNA: TGTGCCAGCAGCTTATCCTTAGGGATTGACATTCAGTACTTC
V gene: TRBV7-6; J gene: TRBJ2-1; D gene: -; clone size: many; CDR3 protein: CASSLEARGPGRLAPHNEQFF; CDR3 DNA: TGTGCCAGCAGCCTCGAAGCCAGAGGACCGGGACGGCTCGCCCCTCACAATGAGCAGTTCTTC
V gene: TRBV7-9; J gene: TRBJ2-3; D gene: -; clone size: -; CDR3 protein: CASSLLRGLISTDTQYF; CDR3 DNA: TGTGCCAGCAGCTTACTACGTGGACTCATAAGCACAGATACGCAGTATTTT
V gene: TRBV6-2/TRBV6-3; J gene: TRBJ2-2; D gene: -; clone size: -; CDR3 protein: CASSYSSQPVSTGELFF; CDR3 DNA: TGTGCCAGCAGTTACTCGTCACAGCCGGTTAGCACCGGGGAGCTGTTTTTT
V gene: TRBV7-2; J gene: TRBJ1-2; D gene: -; clone size: many; CDR3 protein: CASSLALGGYGYTF; CDR3 DNA: TGTGCCAGCAGCTTAGCCCTGGGGGGCTATGGCTACACCTTC
V gene: TRBV7-6; J gene: TRBJ2-3; D gene: -; clone size: few; CDR3 protein: CASSFGATDTQYF; CDR3 DNA: TGTGCCAGCAGCTTTGGGGCTACAGATACGCAGTATTTT
V gene: TRBV6-1; J gene: TRBJ2-7; D gene: -; clone size: few; CDR3 protein: CASSENLGLYEQYF; CDR3 DNA: TGTGCCAGCAGTGAAAATTTAGGTCTCTACGAGCAGTACTTC
V gene: TRBV7-2; J gene: TRBJ1-5; D gene: -; clone size: many; CDR3 protein: CASSPQPNQPQHF; CDR3 DNA: TGTGCCAGCAGCCCCCAACCCAATCAGCCCCAGCATTTT
V gene: TRBV6-1; J gene: TRBJ2-5; D gene: -; clone size: many; CDR3 protein: CASSKLHTRTRQETQYF; CDR3 DNA: TGTGCCAGCAGTAAGCTTCACACGAGAACCCGACAAGAGACCCAGTACTTC
V gene: TRBV29-1; J gene: TRBJ2-2; D gene: TRBD1; clone size: few; CDR3 protein: CSVGQGRTGELFF; CDR3 DNA: TGCAGCGTAGGACAGGGTCGGACCGGGGAGCTGTTTTTT
V gene: TRBV4-3; J gene: TRBJ2-5; D gene: -; clone size: -; CDR3 protein: CASSDGGMETQYF; CDR3 DNA: TGCGCCAGCAGCGATGGAGGGATGGAGACCCAGTACTTC
V gene: TRBV20-1; J gene: TRBJ2-1; D gene: TRBD2; clone size: -; CDR3 protein: CSARPIQTSARGEQFF; CDR3 DNA: TGCAGTGCTAGACCCATTCAGACTAGCGCACGGGGAGAGCAGTTCTTC
V gene: TRBV6-6; J gene: TRBJ2-7; D gene: -; clone size: many; CDR3 protein: CASSYSGTYEQYF; CDR3 DNA: TGTGCCAGCAGTTACTCCGGTACCTACGAGCAGTACTTC
V gene: TRBV21-1; J gene: TRBJ1-4; D gene: -; clone size: -; CDR3 protein: CASPGFYEKLFF; CDR3 DNA: TGTGCCAGCCCCGGGTTTTACGAAAAACTGTTTTTT
V gene: TRBV6-5; J gene: TRBJ2-7; D gene: -; clone size: -; CDR3 protein: CASSYQGGAYEQYF; CDR3 DNA: TGTGCCAGCAGTTACCAAGGGGGGGCCTACGAGCAGTACTTC
V gene: TRBV28; J gene: TRBJ2-3; D gene: -; clone size: -; CDR3 protein: CASSAPKRDTQYF; CDR3 DNA: TGTGCCAGCAGTGCCCCGAAGAGGGATACGCAGTATTTT
V gene: TRBV25-1; J gene: TRBJ2-5; D gene: -; clone size: once; CDR3 protein: CASSETDSYETQYF; CDR3 DNA: TGTGCCAGCAGTGAAACCGACAGCTACGAGACCCAGTACTTC
V gene: TRBV7-6; J gene: TRBJ2-3; D gene: -; clone size: many; CDR3 protein: CASSLLPSTDTQYF; CDR3 DNA: TGTGCCAGCAGCTTACTCCCCAGCACAGATACGCAGTATTTT
V gene: TRBV2; J gene: TRBJ2-1; D gene: TRBD2; clone size: few; CDR3 protein: CASSAGTSGGPEQFF; CDR3 DNA: TGTGCCAGCAGTGCAGGGACTAGCGGCGGCCCCGAGCAGTTCTTC
V gene: TRBV20-1; J gene: TRBJ2-3; D gene: TRBD2; clone size: many; CDR3 protein: CSAVREGLDTQYF; CDR3 DNA: TGCAGTGCTGTTCGGGAGGGGTTAGATACGCAGTATTTT
V gene: TRBV6-5; J gene: TRBJ2-1; D gene: -; clone size: -; CDR3 protein: CASRRGPFDEQFF; CDR3 DNA: TGTGCCAGCAGGCGGGGGCCTTTTGATGAGCAGTTCTTC
V gene: TRBV28; J gene: TRBJ2-3; D gene: -; clone size: many; CDR3 protein: CASSFGQQGTDTQYF; CDR3 DNA: TGTGCCAGCAGTTTCGGGCAGCAGGGCACAGATACGCAGTATTTT
V gene: TRBV7-2; J gene: TRBJ2-3; D gene: -; clone size: -; CDR3 protein: CASSPGQSDTQYF; CDR3 DNA: TGTGCCAGCAGCCCTGGACAGTCAGATACGCAGTATTTT
V gene: TRBV20-1; J gene: TRBJ2-7; D gene: -; clone size: many; CDR3 protein: CSARRTGRYEQYF; CDR3 DNA: TGCAGTGCTAGAAGGACGGGAAGGTATGAGCAGTACTTC
V gene: TRBV20-1; J gene: TRBJ2-7; D gene: -; clone size: many; CDR3 protein: CSATGSYEQYF; CDR3 DNA: TGCAGTGCAACAGGGAGCTACGAGCAGTACTTC
V gene: TRBV7-2; J gene: TRBJ1-1; D gene: TRBD1; clone size: -; CDR3 protein: CASSYRTGALIPMNTEAFF; CDR3 DNA: TGTGCCAGCAGCTACCGAACAGGGGCCTTGATCCCCATGAACACTGAAGCTTTCTTT
V gene: TRBV6-2/TRBV6-3; J gene: TRBJ2-7; D gene: TRBD2; clone size: -; CDR3 protein: CASSYGLAGGYYERYF; CDR3 DNA: TGTGCCAGCAGTTATGGCCTAGCGGGAGGGTACTACGAGCGGTACTTC
V gene: TRBV18; J gene: TRBJ2-1; D gene: TRBD1; clone size: many; CDR3 protein: CASSQQGVDEQFF; CDR3 DNA: TGTGCCAGCTCACAACAGGGGGTGGATGAGCAGTTCTTC
V gene: TRBV24-1; J gene: TRBJ2-2; D gene: -; clone size: many; CDR3 protein: CATSDLRGPTGELFF; CDR3 DNA: TGTGCCACCAGTGATTTGAGGGGACCCACCGGGGAGCTGTTTTTT
V gene: TRBV28; J gene: TRBJ2-7; D gene: TRBD1; clone size: many; CDR3 protein: CASSKTGGMLHEQYF; CDR3 DNA: TGTGCCAGCAGTAAGACAGGGGGCATGCTACACGAGCAGTACTTC
V gene: TRBV10-3; J gene: TRBJ2-7; D gene: TRBD1; clone size: many; CDR3 protein: CAISESETGVRYF; CDR3 DNA: TGTGCCATCAGTGAGTCGGAAACAGGGGTCCGGTACTTC
V gene: TRBV28; J gene: TRBJ2-2; D gene: TRBD2; clone size: -; CDR3 protein: CASSLLAEDTGELFF; CDR3 DNA: TGTGCCAGCAGTTTACTAGCGGAGGACACCGGGGAGCTGTTTTTT
V gene: TRBV5-4; J gene: TRBJ2-7; D gene: -; clone size: many; CDR3 protein: CASSSRDNYEQYF; CDR3 DNA: TGTGCCAGCAGCTCTCGGGACAACTACGAGCAGTACTTC
V gene: TRBV4-2; J gene: TRBJ1-4; D gene: -; clone size: -; CDR3 protein: CAGSQDRQINEKLFF; CDR3 DNA: TGTGCCGGCAGCCAAGACCGGCAGATTAATGAAAAACTGTTTTTT
V gene: TRBV13; J gene: TRBJ2-7; D gene: -; clone size: many; CDR3 protein: CASSLDSGAGGEQYF; CDR3 DNA: TGTGCCAGCAGCTTAGACTCAGGGGCTGGGGGAGAGCAGTACTTC
V gene: TRBV7-2; J gene: TRBJ1-5; D gene: -; clone size: -; CDR3 protein: CASSLFGQGGQPQHF; CDR3 DNA: TGTGCCAGCAGCCTCTTCGGGCAGGGCGGTCAGCCCCAGCATTTT
V gene: TRBV7-9; J gene: TRBJ2-1; D gene: TRBD2; clone size: -; CDR3 protein: CASSLGLAGAHEQFF; CDR3 DNA: TGTGCCAGCAGCTTAGGGCTAGCGGGAGCCCATGAGCAGTTCTTC
V gene: TRBV11-2; J gene: TRBJ2-4; D gene: -; clone size: few; CDR3 protein: CASSLDLENIQYF; CDR3 DNA: TGTGCCAGCAGCTTAGACCTTGAAAACATTCAGTACTTC
V gene: TRBV7-2; J gene: TRBJ2-3; D gene: -; clone size: few; CDR3 protein: CASSLGRGSDTQYF; CDR3 DNA: TGTGCCAGCAGCTTAGGCAGGGGATCAGATACGCAGTATTTT
V gene: TRBV7-9; J gene: TRBJ1-1; D gene: -; clone size: few; CDR3 protein: CASTKLMGTEAFF; CDR3 DNA: TGTGCCAGCACCAAATTAATGGGCACTGAAGCTTTCTTT
V gene: TRBV29-1; J gene: TRBJ2-2; D gene: -; clone size: -; CDR3 protein: CSVYNTGELFF; CDR3 DNA: TGCAGCGTTTATAACACCGGGGAGCTGTTTTTT